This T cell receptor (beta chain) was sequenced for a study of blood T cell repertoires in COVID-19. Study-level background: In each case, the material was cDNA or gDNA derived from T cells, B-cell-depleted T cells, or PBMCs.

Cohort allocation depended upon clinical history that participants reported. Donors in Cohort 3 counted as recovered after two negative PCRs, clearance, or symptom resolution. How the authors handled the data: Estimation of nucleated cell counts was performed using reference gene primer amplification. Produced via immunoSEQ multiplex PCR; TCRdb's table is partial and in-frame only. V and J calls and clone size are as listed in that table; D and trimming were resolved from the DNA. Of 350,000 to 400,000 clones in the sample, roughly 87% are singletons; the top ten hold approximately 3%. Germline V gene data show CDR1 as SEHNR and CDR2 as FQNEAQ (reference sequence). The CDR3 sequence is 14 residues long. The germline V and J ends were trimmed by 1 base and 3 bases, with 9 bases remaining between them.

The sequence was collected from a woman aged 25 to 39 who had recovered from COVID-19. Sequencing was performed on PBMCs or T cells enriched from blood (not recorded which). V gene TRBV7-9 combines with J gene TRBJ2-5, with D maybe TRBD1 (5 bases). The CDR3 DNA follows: TGTGCCAGCAGCTTAGTAGGGGCAGAAGAGACCCAGTACTTC. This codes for CASSLVGAEETQYF.